The entry below gives a single T cell receptor (beta chain) sequence along with its context. Its antigen is not known. Time point in this sample: roughly 10-day in vitro stimulation with candidate neoantigen peptide 2. Seven ELISpot-reactive neoantigen peptides each drove a roughly 9-day in vitro stimulation. Per the germline V gene, CDR1 is MDHEN and CDR2 is SYDVKM. Losses at the gene ends were 7 bases for V and 3 bases for J; bases not matched to a gene: 11. CDR3 length: 16 amino acids. The sample originates from a study of PD-1 blockade in mismatch repair-deficient tumors. Broader study findings: After pembrolizumab, tumor-resident clones rose rapidly, then generally contracted before radiologic responses. Three of seven peptides expanded clones, giving 142 unique blood TCRs.

Profiled with immunoSEQ multiplex PCR; TCRdb holds only in-frame clones, not every one. This table holds approximately 9,800 clones, approximately 86% found once. The sequence was collected from an adult with mismatch repair-deficient cancer. The sample here was cells cultured in vitro, taken from a patient treated with pembrolizumab. The genes are TRBV28 and TRBJ2-5, with 10 bases identical to TRBD2. The chain's CDR3 is CASNVGLAEFKETQYF. CDR3 in DNA: TGTGCCAGCAATGTCGGACTAGCGGAGTTTAAAGAGACCCAGTACTTC.